The source of this T cell receptor beta chain is a study of tumor-infiltrating lymphocytes in primary liver carcinoma. General observations from the study: Only about 7.5-24% of top clones appeared in all five tumor regions. Tumor region pairs outstripped tumor-adjacent and tumor-blood pairs in overlap.

On this clonotype: What it binds is not known.

Constant-region priming of approximately 500 ng total RNA yielded TCR beta cDNA. Modified slightly, ARM-PCR produced TCR beta libraries over three nested multiplex PCR rounds. TRBV1-TRBV30 forward primers and a C-beta reverse primer were used in the first two PCR rounds, which each ran for nine to ten cycles. In TCRdb, the multiplex PCR reads were re-called with MiXCR into one record per CDR3 protein. The sample holds 70,000 to 85,000 distinct CDR3 sequences, over 55% seen once. Germline V gives CDR1 MNHNS, CDR2 SASEGT. V lost 8 bases to trimming and J lost 3 bases, with 16 bases between them. This CDR3 spans 14 amino acids. The tissue used was unsorted bulk material of about 19-33 mg. RNA and DNA were co-extracted from it with the AllPrep DNA/RNA mini kit. Patients diagnosed with primary liver carcinoma received treatment through surgical resection. Chronic HBV infection affected patients, none of whom had received treatment.

The V and J genes are TRBV6-1 and TRBJ1-1; the D is unclear. The TCR sequence derives from a woman in her sixties with primary liver carcinoma and hepatitis B virus infection. Sample: liver tumor tissue from sampling region 4. As for subset: tumor region T4, right-lateral pole. CDR3 amino acids: CASHPTGADTEAFF. The DNA for the CDR3 is TGTGCCAGCCACCCCACTGGTGCGGACACTGAAGCTTTCTTT.